A single sample is the source of the 14 T cell receptor beta chains below, sequenced in a study of patients and donors after allogeneic stem cell transplantation. TCRdb processed the RT-PCR reads anew with MiXCR; each CDR3 protein has one entry. The top ten hold approximately 26% of the sample, which has more than 150,000 distinct CDR3 sequences, 24% seen once. The sequencing input was blood, either unsorted or a sorted T cell fraction (not recorded which). Receptors were obtained from a human donor who was either an allogeneic HSCT recipient or a stem cell or donor lymphocyte infusion donor (not recorded which). It is not recorded whose cells these are; they may come from a transplant donor.

This chain joins TRBV27 and TRBJ2-7, with 12 nucleotides matching TRBD2. The ends lost 6 bases at V and 3 bases at J; junction bases unmatched: 6. Germline V gene data show CDR1 as MNHEY and CDR2 as SMNVEV (reference sequence). CDR3 length: 15 residues. Written as DNA, the CDR3 is TGTGCCAGCAGCCAAAGGACTAGCGGGGACTACGAGCAGTACTTC. It is translated as CASSQRTSGDYEQYF.

This clonotype was observed once. The chain recombines TRBV10-3 with TRBJ2-3, with D possibly being TRBD2 (6 bases). The CDR3 length is 11 residues. V dropped 10 bases and J dropped 6 bases, with 11 bases sitting between them. Looked up from germline, CDR1 is ENHRY and CDR2 is SYGVKD. The chain's CDR3 is CATEGYDTQYF. The CDR3 nucleotides read TGTGCCACGGAGGGTTATGATACGCAGTATTTT.

A few counts support this clonotype. This rearrangement joins TRBV19 to TRBJ2-7, with no clear D. This CDR3 comprises 14 residues. V was trimmed by 3 bases and J by 0 bases, leaving 9 bases between them. Per the germline V gene, CDR1 is LNHDA and CDR2 is SQIVND (reference sequence). This CDR3 is CASSIAVNSYEQYF. As DNA, the CDR3 is TGTGCCAGTAGTATTGCAGTGAACTCCTACGAGCAGTACTTC.

The chain recombines TRBV29-1 with TRBJ2-7; 7 bases agree with TRBD2. Trimming cost V 0 bases and J 5 bases; bases outside gene matches: 7. Germline V lookup: CDR1 SQVTM, CDR2 ANQGSEA. This CDR3 spans 14 amino acids. CDR3 DNA: TGCAGCGTTGAAGATGAGGTCGCGGGAGACGAGCAGTACTTC. Protein product: CSVEDEVAGDEQYF.

This clonotype was seen only once. The DNA for the CDR3 is TGCGCCAGCAGCCAAGCACTCCGGGACAAAAACATTCAGTACTTC. Amino acid sequence: CASSQALRDKNIQYF. This chain connects TRBV4-1 to TRBJ2-4, with D possibly matching TRBD2 (5 bases). There are 15 residues in the CDR3. In germline, CDR1 is MGHRA, CDR2 YSYEKL. Trimming removed 1 base from V and 3 bases from J, with 10 bases in between.

This clonotype was seen more than once but under ten times. The V gene is TRBV12-3 or TRBV12-4, the J gene TRBJ2-5; 7 bases match TRBD2. J lost 5 bases, V lost 1 base, and 4 bases had no gene match. The CDR3 loop spans 14 amino acids. The CDR3 DNA sequence: TGTGCCAGCAGTTTAGGACTAGCTGCGGAGACCCAGTACTTC. Residues: CASSLGLAAETQYF.

This clonotype showed up just a few times. This sequence joins TRBV29-1 and TRBJ1-5; the D is unclear. V was pared by 8 bases and J by 1 base, with 21 bases between. The CDR3 length is 16 residues. Germline V lookup: CDR1 SQVTM, CDR2 ANQGSEA. The CDR3 reads CSPKTGSSYSNQPQHF. The CDR3 bases are TGCAGCCCGAAGACCGGAAGTTCATACAGCAATCAGCCCCAGCATTTT.

The chain employs TRBV5-1 and TRBJ2-3; D unresolved. This CDR3 comprises 15 residues. V was trimmed by 4 bases and J by 0 bases, leaving 12 bases between them. Germline assignment: CDR1 SGHRS and CDR2 YFSETQ. The CDR3 loop is CASSMLVGSTDTQYF. The CDR3 DNA follows: TGCGCCAGCAGCATGCTTGTCGGAAGCACAGATACGCAGTATTTT.

This chain joins TRBV27 and TRBJ2-7, with TRBD1 matching 8 bases. From germline, CDR1 is MNHEY and CDR2 SMNVEV (reference sequence). The CDR3 loop spans 13 amino acids. V was clipped by 3 bases and J by 7 bases; unmatched bases: 5. In DNA form, the CDR3 reads TGTGCCAGCAGTTTTTCGGGGGACAGGGAGCAGTACTTC. As protein: CASSFSGDREQYF.

The rearrangement joins TRBV9 to TRBJ2-1, with a tentative D call TRBD1 (5 bases). Trimming took off 0 bases at V and 8 bases at J, with 9 bases between the two ends. CDR1 is SGDLS and CDR2 is YYNGEE in the germline V gene. The CDR3 spans 13 residues. The CDR3 loop reads CASSVAPRDEQFF. The DNA of the CDR3 is TGTGCCAGCAGCGTAGCCCCCAGGGATGAGCAGTTCTTC.

V and J are TRBV10-3 and TRBJ2-7, with 10 bases lining up with TRBD2. The CDR3 contains 14 residues. The germline gives CDR1 ENHRY, CDR2 SYGVKD. With V trimmed by 7 bases and J by 4 bases, 7 bases remained unmatched. This CDR3 reads CAIKQREGRYEQYF. CDR3 sequence (DNA): TGTGCCATCAAGCAGCGGGAGGGCCGATACGAGCAGTACTTC.

The chain carries TRBV27 and TRBJ2-3; 8 bases line up with TRBD2. V lost 1 base and J lost 4; bases outside the gene matches: 1. Germline V gives CDR1 MNHEY, CDR2 SMNVEV (reference sequence). The CDR3 spans 14 residues. Written as DNA, the CDR3 is TGTGCCAGCAGTTTATGGACTAGCCCAGATACGCAGTATTTT. Amino acid sequence: CASSLWTSPDTQYF.

The J gene is TRBJ1-4, the V gene TRBV14; the D is unclear. Germline loops: CDR1 SGHDN, CDR2 FVKESK. The CDR3 has 15 residues. V was pared by 1 base and J by 5 bases, with 11 bases between. CDR3 sequence reads: CASSQVRYTNEKLFF. In DNA form, the CDR3 reads TGTGCCAGCAGCCAAGTCCGTTACACGAATGAAAAACTGTTTTTT. Full variable domain (rest looked up from reference TRBV14 and TRBJ1-4): EAGVTQFPSHSVIEKGQTVTLRCDPISGHDNLYWYRRVMGKEIKFLLHFVKESKQDESGMPNNRFLAERTGGTYSTLKVQPAELEDSGVYFCASSQVRYTNEKLFFGSGTQLSVL.

This clonotype was seen only a few times. The rearrangement uses TRBV2 and TRBJ1-4; D unresolved. Germline CDR1 reads SNHLY; CDR2 reads FYNNEI. The V gene lost 7 bases and the J gene lost 4 bases, with 13 bases spanning the gap. The CDR3 runs 14 residues. Here the CDR3 reads CASNQWPINEKLFF. DNA of the CDR3: TGTGCCAGCAACCAATGGCCGATTAATGAAAAACTGTTTTTT.